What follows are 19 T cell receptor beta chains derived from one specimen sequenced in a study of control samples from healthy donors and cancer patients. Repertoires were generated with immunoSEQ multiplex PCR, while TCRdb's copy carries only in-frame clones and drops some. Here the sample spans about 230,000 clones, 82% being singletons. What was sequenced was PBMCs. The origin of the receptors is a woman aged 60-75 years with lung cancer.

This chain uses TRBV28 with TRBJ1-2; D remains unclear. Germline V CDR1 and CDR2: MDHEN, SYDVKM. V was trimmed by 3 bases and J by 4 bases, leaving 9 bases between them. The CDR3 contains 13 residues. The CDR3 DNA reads TGTGCCAGCAGTTTCTATGGGAGCTATGGCTACACCTTC. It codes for CASSFYGSYGYTF.

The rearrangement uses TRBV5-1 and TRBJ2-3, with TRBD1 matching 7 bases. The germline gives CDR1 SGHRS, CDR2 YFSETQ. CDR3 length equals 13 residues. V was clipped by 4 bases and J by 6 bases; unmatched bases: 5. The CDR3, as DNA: TGCGCCAGCAGCGGAGAGGACAGGGATACGCAGTATTTT. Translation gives CASSGEDRDTQYF. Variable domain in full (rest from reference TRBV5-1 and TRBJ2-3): KAGVTQTPRYLIKTRGQQVTLSCSPISGHRSVSWYQQTPGQGLQFLFEYFSETQRNKGNFPGRFSGRQFSNSRSEMNVSTLELGDSALYLCASSGEDRDTQYFGPGTRLTVL.

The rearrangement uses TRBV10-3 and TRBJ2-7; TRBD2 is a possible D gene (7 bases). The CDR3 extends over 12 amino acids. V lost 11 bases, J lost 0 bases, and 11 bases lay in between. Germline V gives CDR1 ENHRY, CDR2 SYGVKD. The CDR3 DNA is TGTGCCGGGGGGGGCAGCTCCTACGAGCAGTACTTC. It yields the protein CAGGGSSYEQYF.

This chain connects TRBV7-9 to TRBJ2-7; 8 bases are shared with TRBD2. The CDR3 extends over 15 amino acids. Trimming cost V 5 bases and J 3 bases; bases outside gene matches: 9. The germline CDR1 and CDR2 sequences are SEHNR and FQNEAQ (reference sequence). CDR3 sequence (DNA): TGTGCCAGCAGCCCATCGGGGGGGACAAACTACGAGCAGTACTTC. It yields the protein CASSPSGGTNYEQYF.

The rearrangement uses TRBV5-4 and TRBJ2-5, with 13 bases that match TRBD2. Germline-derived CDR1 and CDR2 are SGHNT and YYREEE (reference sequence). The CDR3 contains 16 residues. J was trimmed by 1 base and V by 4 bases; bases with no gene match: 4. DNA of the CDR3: TGTGCCAGCAGCCCCGGACTAGCGGGAGTCCAAGAGACCCAGTACTTC. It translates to CASSPGLAGVQETQYF.

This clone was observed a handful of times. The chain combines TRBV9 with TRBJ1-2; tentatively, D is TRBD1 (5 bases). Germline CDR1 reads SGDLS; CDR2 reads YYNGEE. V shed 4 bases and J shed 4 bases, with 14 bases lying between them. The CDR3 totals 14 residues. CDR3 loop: CASSQGLGVYGYTF. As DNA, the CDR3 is TGTGCCAGCAGCCAAGGGTTGGGGGTCTATGGCTACACCTTC. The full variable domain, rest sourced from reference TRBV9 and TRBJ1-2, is DSGVTQTPKHLITATGQRVTLRCSPRSGDLSVYWYQQSLDQGLQFLIQYYNGEERAKGNILERFSAQQFPDLHSELNLSSLELGDSALYFCASSQGLGVYGYTFGSGTRLTVV.

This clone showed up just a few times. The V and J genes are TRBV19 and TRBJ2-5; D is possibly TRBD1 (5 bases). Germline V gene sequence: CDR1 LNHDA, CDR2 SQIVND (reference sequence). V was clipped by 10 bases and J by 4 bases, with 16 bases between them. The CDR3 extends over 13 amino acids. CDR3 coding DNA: TGTGCCACCGCTTCTCAGGGTAGAGAGACCCAGTACTTC. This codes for CATASQGRETQYF. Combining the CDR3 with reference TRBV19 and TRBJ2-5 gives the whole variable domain DGGITQSPKYLFRKEGQNVTLSCEQNLNHDAMYWYRQDPGQGLRLIYYSQIVNDFQKGDIAEGYSVSREKKESFPLTVTSAQKNPTAFYLCATASQGRETQYFGPGTRLLVL.

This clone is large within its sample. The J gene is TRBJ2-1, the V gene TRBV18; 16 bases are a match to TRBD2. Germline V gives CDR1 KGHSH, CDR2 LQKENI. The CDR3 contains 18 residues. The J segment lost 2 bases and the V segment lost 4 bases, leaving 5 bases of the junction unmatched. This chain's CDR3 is CASSLGLAGGDPYNEQFF. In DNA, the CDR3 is TGTGCCAGCTCACTGGGACTAGCGGGAGGGGACCCCTACAATGAGCAGTTCTTC.

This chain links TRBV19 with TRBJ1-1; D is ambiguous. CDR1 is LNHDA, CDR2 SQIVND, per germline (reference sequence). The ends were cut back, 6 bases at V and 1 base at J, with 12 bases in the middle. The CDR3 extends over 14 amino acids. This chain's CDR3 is CASRMREANTEAFF. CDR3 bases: TGTGCCAGTAGGATGAGGGAGGCGAACACTGAAGCTTTCTTT.

The CDR3 coding sequence is TGTGCCAGCAGCTTCCGAGCGGGATTACAAGAGACCCAGTACTTC. Translated, it gives CASSFRAGLQETQYF. The V call is TRBV7-2, the J call TRBJ2-5, with TRBD2 identical over 7 bases. Trimming at V came to 3 bases and at J to 2 bases, leaving 6 bases not matched to a gene. CDR3 length equals 15 residues. The germline V gene has CDR1 SGHTA and CDR2 FQGNSA.

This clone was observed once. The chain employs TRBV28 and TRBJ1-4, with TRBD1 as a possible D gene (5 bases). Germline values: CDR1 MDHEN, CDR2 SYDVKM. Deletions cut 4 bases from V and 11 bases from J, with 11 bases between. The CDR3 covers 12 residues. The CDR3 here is CASSWRRGKLFF. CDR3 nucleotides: TGTGCCAGCAGTTGGAGAAGGGGTAAACTGTTTTTT. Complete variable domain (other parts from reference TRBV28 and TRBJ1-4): DVKVTQSSRYLVKRTGEKVFLECVQDMDHENMFWYRQDPGLGLRLIYFSYDVKMKEKGDIPEGYSVSREKKERFSLILESASTNQTSMYLCASSWRRGKLFFGSGTQLSVL.

The CDR3 region has the DNA TGTGCCAGCAGCATAGAGGCCCTCTATGGCTACACCTTC. Its translation: CASSIEALYGYTF. The chain links TRBV12-3 or TRBV12-4 to TRBJ1-2; D remains ambiguous. The CDR3 consists of 13 residues. Trimming left V 6 bases short and J 4 bases short, with 12 bases between.

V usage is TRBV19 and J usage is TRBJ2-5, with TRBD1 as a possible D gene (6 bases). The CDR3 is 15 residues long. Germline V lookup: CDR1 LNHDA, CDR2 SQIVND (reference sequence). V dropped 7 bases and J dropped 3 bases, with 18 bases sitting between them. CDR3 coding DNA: TGTGCCAGTATCGGTTTGGGGGCCCCTAAAGAGACCCAGTACTTC. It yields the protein CASIGLGAPKETQYF.

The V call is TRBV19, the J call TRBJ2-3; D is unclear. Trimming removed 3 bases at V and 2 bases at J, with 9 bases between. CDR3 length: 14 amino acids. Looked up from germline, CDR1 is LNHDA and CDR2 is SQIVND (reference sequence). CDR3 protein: CASSILENTDTQYF. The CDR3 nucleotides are TGTGCCAGTAGTATCCTAGAAAACACAGATACGCAGTATTTT.

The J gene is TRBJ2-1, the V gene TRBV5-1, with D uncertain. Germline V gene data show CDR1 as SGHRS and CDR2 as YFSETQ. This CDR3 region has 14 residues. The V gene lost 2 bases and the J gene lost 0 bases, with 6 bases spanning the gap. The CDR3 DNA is TGCGCCAGCAGCTTTGAGGACTCCTACAATGAGCAGTTCTTC. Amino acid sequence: CASSFEDSYNEQFF.

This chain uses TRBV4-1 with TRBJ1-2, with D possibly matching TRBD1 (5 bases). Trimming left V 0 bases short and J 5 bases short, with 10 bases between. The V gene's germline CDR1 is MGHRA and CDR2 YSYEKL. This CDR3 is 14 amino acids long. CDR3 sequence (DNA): TGCGCCAGCAGCCAAGAGGTTAAGGGGTATGGCTACACCTTC. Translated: CASSQEVKGYGYTF.

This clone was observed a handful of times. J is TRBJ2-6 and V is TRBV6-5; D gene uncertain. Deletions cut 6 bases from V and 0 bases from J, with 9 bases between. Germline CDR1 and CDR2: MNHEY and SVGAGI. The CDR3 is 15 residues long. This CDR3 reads CASRGPHSGANVLTF. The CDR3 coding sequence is TGTGCCAGCAGAGGTCCCCACTCTGGGGCCAACGTCCTGACTTTC.

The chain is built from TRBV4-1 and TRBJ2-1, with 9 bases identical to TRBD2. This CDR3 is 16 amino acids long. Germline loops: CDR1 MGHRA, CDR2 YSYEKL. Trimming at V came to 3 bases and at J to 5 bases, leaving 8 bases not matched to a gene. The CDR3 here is CASSQAGLAPDNEQFF. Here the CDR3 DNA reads TGCGCCAGCAGCCAGGCCGGACTAGCGCCAGACAATGAGCAGTTCTTC.

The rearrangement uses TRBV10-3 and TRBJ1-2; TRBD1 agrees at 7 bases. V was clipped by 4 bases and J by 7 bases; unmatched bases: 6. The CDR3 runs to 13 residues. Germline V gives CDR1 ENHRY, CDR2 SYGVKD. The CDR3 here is CAISVDREGGYTF. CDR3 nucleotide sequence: TGTGCCATCAGTGTTGACAGGGAGGGTGGCTACACCTTC.